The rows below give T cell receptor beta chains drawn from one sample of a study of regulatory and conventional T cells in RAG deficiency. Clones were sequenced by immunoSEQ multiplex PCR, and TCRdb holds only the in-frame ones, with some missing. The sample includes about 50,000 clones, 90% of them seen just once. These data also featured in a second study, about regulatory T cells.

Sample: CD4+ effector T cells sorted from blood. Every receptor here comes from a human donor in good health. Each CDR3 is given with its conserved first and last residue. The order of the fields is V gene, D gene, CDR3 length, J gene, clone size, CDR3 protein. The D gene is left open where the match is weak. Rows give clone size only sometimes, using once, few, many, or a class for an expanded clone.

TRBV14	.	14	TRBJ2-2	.	CASSQDIGPGELFF
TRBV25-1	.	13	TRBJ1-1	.	CASTGLRNTEAFF
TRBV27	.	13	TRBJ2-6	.	CASRPTGANVLTF
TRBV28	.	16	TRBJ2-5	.	CASSPNGRGLQETQYF
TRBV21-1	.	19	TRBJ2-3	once	CASSKGRLAGRDDTDTQYF
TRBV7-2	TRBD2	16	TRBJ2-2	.	CASSARLAINTGELFF
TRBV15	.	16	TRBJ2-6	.	CATSRNTGSGANVLTF
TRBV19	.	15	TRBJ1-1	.	CASMGSRGLNTEAFF
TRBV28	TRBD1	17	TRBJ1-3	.	CASSSHRGGTGGNTIYF
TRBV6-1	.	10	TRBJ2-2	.	CASSERELFF
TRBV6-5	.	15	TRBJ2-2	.	CASRNQGINTGELFF
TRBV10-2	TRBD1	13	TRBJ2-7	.	CASRGQGAYEQYF
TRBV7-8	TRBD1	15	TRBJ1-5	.	CASSSHRTGDQPQHF
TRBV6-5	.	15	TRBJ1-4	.	CASSYSGYTNEKLFF
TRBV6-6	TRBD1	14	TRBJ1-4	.	CASSRSDRGEKLFF
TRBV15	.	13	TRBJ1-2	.	CATSRPSVHGYTF
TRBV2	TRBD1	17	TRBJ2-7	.	CASSGGTGGPQEYEQYF
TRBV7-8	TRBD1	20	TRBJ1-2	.	CASSRDRIPGQARRYYGYTF
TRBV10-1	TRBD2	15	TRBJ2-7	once	CASSPGLAGPYEQYF
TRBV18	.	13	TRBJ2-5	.	CASSRVFQETQYF
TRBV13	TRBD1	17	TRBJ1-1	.	CASHRDRGKGGNTEAFF
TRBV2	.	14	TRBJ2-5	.	CASSPWIGQETQYF
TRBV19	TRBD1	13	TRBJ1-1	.	CASTVTGGTEAFF
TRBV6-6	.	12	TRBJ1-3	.	CASRSEGNTIYF
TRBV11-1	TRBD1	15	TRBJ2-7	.	CASSYPGQGHYEQHF
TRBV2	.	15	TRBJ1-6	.	CASSAKGSYNSPLHF
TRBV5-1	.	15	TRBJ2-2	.	CASSLREGYTGELFF
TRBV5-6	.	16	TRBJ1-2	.	CASSFGGRSSNYGYTF
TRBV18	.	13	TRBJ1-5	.	CASSLDGNQPQHF
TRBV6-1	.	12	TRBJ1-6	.	CASNTARSPLHF
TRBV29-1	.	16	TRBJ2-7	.	CSVLEGWDPRIYEQYF
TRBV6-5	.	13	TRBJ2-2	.	CASSYRGTGELFF
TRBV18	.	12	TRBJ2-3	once	CASRLTGDTQYF
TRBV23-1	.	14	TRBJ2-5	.	CASSPRWYQETQYF
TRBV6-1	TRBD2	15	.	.	CASRIAGAVSNEQFF
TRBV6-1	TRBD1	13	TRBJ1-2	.	CASRTGTGEGYTF